Following are 32 T cell receptor beta chains from one sample sequenced in a study of Graves' ophthalmopathy and Graves' hyperthyroidism. Beta-chain TCR CDR3 regions were amplified from RNA transcripts. The library came from an HTBI-primed first-round RT-PCR and a second-round multiplex PCR. Using its own MiXCR run on the multiplex PCR reads, TCRdb lists one record per CDR3 protein. This sample has over a million distinct CDR3 sequences, with less than 45% found just once. The sequenced sample was peripheral blood or thyroid tissue (not recorded which). These receptors all come from an adult man with Graves' hyperthyroidism.

This clonotype was picked up many times. The chain joins TRBV15 to TRBJ2-7; TRBD2 aligns across 8 bases. Germline CDR1 LNHNV, CDR2 YYDKDF (reference sequence). The V gene end was trimmed by 1 base and the J gene end by 2 bases; junction bases not matched to a gene: 1. The CDR3 spans 14 residues. This CDR3 reads CATSRAGGPYEQYF. As DNA, the CDR3 is TGTGCCACCAGCAGAGCGGGAGGGCCCTACGAGCAGTACTTC.

Concerning this clonotype: A much larger clone differs by one base, so this may be a read error. The chain joins TRBV12-3 or TRBV12-4 to TRBJ1-6; D ambiguous. CDR3 length: 14 residues. V was shortened by 5 bases and J by 9 bases, with 14 bases between the two germline ends. The CDR3 DNA reads TGTGCCAGCAGTCGGGAGGGCCGCCGTTCACCCCTCCACTTT. Protein product: CASSREGRRSPLHF.

This clonotype was observed a few times. The genes are TRBV10-3 and TRBJ1-2; 8 nucleotides line up with TRBD1. Germline V gene lookup returns CDR1 ENHRY and CDR2 SYGVKD. V shed 4 bases and J 2 bases; nucleotides not matched to a gene: 9. This CDR3 region has 16 residues. As DNA, the CDR3 is TGTGCCATCAGTGGCCTCGATAGGGACAGGAACTATGGCTACACCTTC. Residues: CAISGLDRDRNYGYTF.

This clonotype was observed a handful of times. CDR3 nucleotides: TGCGCCAGCAGCCAAGATAACGGCCCCAAGACCCAGTACTTC. This translates into CASSQDNGPKTQYF. This rearrangement joins TRBV4-3 to TRBJ2-5, with no clear D. This CDR3 is 14 amino acids long. V was pared by 0 bases and J by 6 bases, with 11 bases between. Germline V lookup: CDR1 LGHNA, CDR2 YSLEER.

This rearrangement joins TRBV7-9 to TRBJ2-7; D gene uncertain. Looked up from germline, CDR1 is SEHNR and CDR2 is FQNEAQ (reference sequence). The CDR3 has 13 residues. Trimming stripped 3 bases from V and 5 bases from J, with 11 bases between. The DNA of the CDR3 is TGTGCCAGCAGCTTGGTTTCAAGACACGAGCAGTACTTC. Its translation is CASSLVSRHEQYF.

This clonotype was observed at least ten times. The genes are TRBV7-2 and TRBJ2-5; a weak D match, TRBD1 (6 bases). V lost 3 bases, J lost 5 bases, and 13 bases lay in between. The CDR3 sequence is 14 residues long. CDR1 and CDR2 (germline): SGHTA, FQGNSA. The CDR3 protein is CASSFPDRRETQYF. CDR3 coding DNA: TGTGCCAGCAGCTTTCCCGACAGGCGGGAGACCCAGTACTTC.

This clonotype was seen many times. The chain carries TRBV5-6 and TRBJ1-1; no definite D call. CDR3 length: 14 residues. Trimming left V 3 bases short and J 7 bases short, with 16 bases between. The germline gives CDR1 SGHDT, CDR2 YYEEEE. In DNA, the CDR3 is TGTGCCAGCAGCTGGACCGGGGTTGACTTTGAAGCTTTCTTT. Encoded protein: CASSWTGVDFEAFF.

This clonotype was counted a few times. The chain is built from TRBV11-2 and TRBJ1-4; 7 nucleotides agree with TRBD1. Unmatched junction bases numbered 6, after V lost 1 base and J lost 4 bases. Germline lookup yields CDR1 SGHAT and CDR2 FQNNGV. CDR3 length: 16 amino acids. CDR3 residues: CASSLGQGGVNEKLFF. Written as DNA, the CDR3 is TGTGCCAGCAGCTTAGGGCAGGGGGGAGTTAATGAAAAACTGTTTTTT. The whole variable domain, remainder taken from reference TRBV11-2 and TRBJ1-4, is EAGVAQSPRYKIIEKRQSVAFWCNPISGHATLYWYQQILGQGPKLLIQFQNNGVVDDSQLPKDRFSAERLKGVDSTLKIQPAKLEDSAVYLCASSLGQGGVNEKLFFGSGTQLSVL.

This chain uses TRBV10-3 with TRBJ2-2, with D perhaps TRBD1 (5 bases). Between the trimmed V and J ends, which lost 10 bases and 0 bases, there was a span of 18 bases. The CDR3 is made up of 16 amino acids. In germline, CDR1 is ENHRY, CDR2 SYGVKD. CDR3 protein: CASNLPSRANTGELFF. The CDR3 DNA follows: TGTGCCAGCAACCTCCCATCCAGGGCGAACACCGGGGAGCTGTTTTTT.

In its sample, this clonotype was seen a few times. This chain links TRBV7-6 with TRBJ2-7; 8 positions agree with TRBD2. Germline V lookup: CDR1 SGHVS, CDR2 FNYEAQ. The J segment lost 4 bases and the V segment lost 1 base, leaving 15 bases of the junction unmatched. The CDR3 runs 18 residues. CDR3 protein: CASSLVQGVGRDSYEQYF. As DNA, the CDR3 is TGTGCCAGCAGCTTAGTCCAGGGTGTCGGGAGGGACTCATACGAGCAGTACTTC.

This clonotype was found many times. This sequence joins TRBV25-1 and TRBJ1-2, with 12 positions matching TRBD1. V was clipped by 4 bases and J by 7 bases; unmatched bases: 7. The CDR3 sequence is 15 residues long. Looked up from germline, CDR1 is MGHDK and CDR2 is SYGVNS. CDR3 coding DNA: TGTGCCAGCAGTGCATCCGGGACAGGGGGCGTTGGCTACACCTTC. As protein: CASSASGTGGVGYTF.

This clonotype was counted many times. The gene calls are TRBV7-9 and TRBJ2-7; the match to TRBD1 covers 12 bases. The length of the CDR3 is 15 residues. The ends lost 4 bases at V and 3 bases at J; junction bases unmatched: 4. Germline-derived CDR1 and CDR2 are SEHNR and FQNEAQ (reference sequence). CDR3 nucleotides: TGTGCCAGCAGCTCGGGACAGGGGGCGATCTACGAGCAGTACTTC. As protein: CASSSGQGAIYEQYF.

This clonotype has just a few counts. The J gene is TRBJ1-5, the V gene TRBV5-1; D may be TRBD1 (5 bases). The CDR3 is 15 amino acids. Germline lookup yields CDR1 SGHRS and CDR2 YFSETQ. The ends were cut back, 4 bases at V and 7 bases at J, with 18 bases in the middle. CDR3 DNA: TGCGCCAGCAGCCCCGCTGGGGGGTCGGTACAGCCCCAGCATTTT. This gives the protein CASSPAGGSVQPQHF.

This clonotype was observed many times. V usage is TRBV29-1 and J usage is TRBJ2-7; 8 nucleotides agree with TRBD2. From germline, CDR1 is SQVTM and CDR2 ANQGSEA. CDR3 length: 13 residues. Trimming removed 4 bases from V and 6 bases from J; junction bases left unmatched: 8. CDR3 sequence (DNA): TGCAGCGTTGTAGCGGGAACCTCCCGCGAGCAGTACTTC. Translated: CSVVAGTSREQYF.

The chain employs TRBV2 and TRBJ1-1; D unresolved. Trimming left V 4 bases short and J 5 bases short, with 20 bases between. CDR3 length: 16 residues. Germline assignment: CDR1 SNHLY and CDR2 FYNNEI. The CDR3 region is CASSVYLRETGTEAFF. CDR3 DNA: TGTGCCAGCAGTGTCTATCTGAGGGAGACGGGAACTGAAGCTTTCTTT. The full variable domain, its missing parts supplied by reference TRBV2 and TRBJ1-1, is EPEVTQTPSHQVTQMGQEVILRCVPISNHLYFYWYRQILGQKVEFLVSFYNNEISEKSEIFDDQFSVERPDGSNFTLKIRSTKLEDSAMYFCASSVYLRETGTEAFFGQGTRLTVV.

This clonotype was picked up many times. V gene TRBV2 combines with J gene TRBJ1-1; D is possibly TRBD1 (6 bases). Germline V lookup: CDR1 SNHLY, CDR2 FYNNEI. V was shortened by 4 bases and J by 0 bases, with 9 bases between the two germline ends. The CDR3 is 14 residues long. The CDR3 DNA follows: TGTGCCAGCAGTGGTTCAGGGGTGAACACTGAAGCTTTCTTT. It codes for CASSGSGVNTEAFF.

In this sample, this clonotype turned up a few times. The rearrangement uses TRBV9 and TRBJ1-3; no definite D call. Germline CDR1 is SGDLS and CDR2 is YYNGEE. V lost 0 bases, J lost 0 bases, and 10 bases lay in between. The CDR3 runs to 16 residues. CDR3 sequence reads: CASSVGLRTSGNTIYF. For the CDR3, the DNA is TGTGCCAGCAGCGTAGGTTTGAGGACCTCTGGAAACACCATATATTTT.

With regard to this clonotype: A much more abundant neighbour one base away suggests this may be a read error. The J gene is TRBJ1-1, the V gene TRBV12-3 or TRBV12-4, with D unclear. This CDR3 is 14 amino acids long. CDR3 sequence: CASRVRLLNTESFF. Written as DNA, the CDR3 is TGTGCCAGCAGGGTGCGGTTACTGAACACTGAATCTTTCTTT.

The chain recombines TRBV7-2 with TRBJ1-2; 7 bases are a match to TRBD1. The CDR3 has 17 amino acids. V shed 1 base and J 0 bases; nucleotides not matched to a gene: 8. Germline lookup yields CDR1 SGHTA and CDR2 FQGNSA. CDR3 sequence reads: CASSLDRRQGANYGYTF. CDR3 coding DNA: TGTGCCAGCAGCTTAGATCGCCGACAGGGAGCTAACTATGGCTACACCTTC.

The V and J genes are TRBV19 and TRBJ2-2; 8 bases line up with TRBD2. Germline CDR1 LNHDA, CDR2 SQIVND (reference sequence). V shed 3 bases, J shed 4 bases, and the junction held 4 bases outside the gene matches. The CDR3 covers 15 residues. The DNA for the CDR3 is TGTGCCAGTAGTATCCGGACTAGCTTCACCGGGGAGCTGTTTTTT. It is translated as CASSIRTSFTGELFF.

This chain connects TRBV11-2 to TRBJ2-7; 7 bases agree with TRBD1. The V and J ends lost 4 bases and 6 bases, in that order; junction bases with no gene match: 6. This CDR3 contains 13 residues. Germline V gene data show CDR1 as SGHAT and CDR2 as FQNNGV. The CDR3 sequence: CASSSIRGTEQYF. CDR3 in DNA: TGTGCCAGCAGCTCCATCAGGGGGACCGAGCAGTACTTC. The full variable domain, in which reference TRBV11-2 and TRBJ2-7 provide the parts outside the CDR3, is EAGVAQSPRYKIIEKRQSVAFWCNPISGHATLYWYQQILGQGPKLLIQFQNNGVVDDSQLPKDRFSAERLKGVDSTLKIQPAKLEDSAVYLCASSSIRGTEQYFGPGTRLTVT.

This clonotype came up many times. The chain carries TRBV20-1 and TRBJ1-3; D uncertain. The germline gives CDR1 DFQATT, CDR2 SNEGSKA (reference sequence). V gave up 0 bases and J gave up 4 bases, with 7 bases separating them. The CDR3 extends over 13 amino acids. The CDR3 reads CSARDPGGNTIYF. CDR3 bases: TGCAGTGCTAGAGATCCTGGAGGAAACACCATATATTTT.

The table lists this clonotype with a few counts. The genes are TRBV4-1 and TRBJ2-3, with D possibly being TRBD2 (6 bases). CDR1 MGHRA and CDR2 YSYEKL come from the germline V gene. This CDR3 has 12 residues. Trimming removed 3 bases at V and 8 bases at J, with 9 bases between. The CDR3 nucleotides read TGCGCCAGCAGCCACATGGGGGGTACGCAGTATTTT. Translating gives CASSHMGGTQYF.

This clonotype has only a few counts. The CDR3 sequence is CASSFGGSTSYEQYF. The CDR3 DNA follows: TGTGCCAGCAGCTTCGGCGGGAGTACCTCCTACGAGCAGTACTTC. This chain connects TRBV11-2 to TRBJ2-7; 7 nucleotides agree with TRBD2. Germline loops: CDR1 SGHAT, CDR2 FQNNGV. V lost 3 bases, J lost 0 bases, and 5 bases stayed unmatched. There are 15 residues in the CDR3.

As to this clonotype: The conserved final phenylalanine or tryptophan is absent from the CDR3, which likely points to a read error. It is unclear where the CDR3 begins or ends on the DNA, so no DNA is shown, and the CDR3 is as TCRdb lists it. The rearrangement joins TRBV10-3 to TRBJ2-7; no DNA check was done on the table's D call, TRBD1. The CDR3 contains 9 residues when both ends are counted. The V gene's germline CDR1 is ENHRY and CDR2 SYGVKD. CDR3 sequence: CAISESPGL.

This clonotype occurred a few times. This chain links TRBV5-8 with TRBJ1-1, with no clear D. Trimming took 4 bases from V and 0 from J, leaving 16 bases between them. In germline, CDR1 is SGHTS, CDR2 YDEGEE. This CDR3 spans 16 amino acids. For the CDR3, the DNA is TGTGCCAGCAGCCCCCGGGCCCCCGACATGAACACTGAAGCTTTCTTT. Protein sequence: CASSPRAPDMNTEAFF.

This chain uses TRBV12-3 or TRBV12-4 with TRBJ1-2; 10 nucleotides line up with TRBD1. J gave up 4 bases and V 6 bases, and 5 bases lay outside the gene matches. The CDR3 is 14 amino acids. The CDR3 sequence: CASSGTGALYGYTF. The CDR3 nucleotides are TGTGCCAGCAGCGGGACAGGGGCGCTCTATGGCTACACCTTC.

V gene TRBV7-9 combines with J gene TRBJ2-5; D is undetermined. Germline assignment: CDR1 SEHNR and CDR2 FQNEAQ (reference sequence). The CDR3 totals 15 residues. Trimming stripped 5 bases from V and 5 bases from J, with 18 bases between. In DNA form, the CDR3 reads TGTGCCAGCAGCAGACCGGGCCCCCTCCCGGAGACCCAGTACTTC. Protein: CASSRPGPLPETQYF.

This clonotype has at least ten counts. CDR3 coding DNA: TGTGCCAGCAGCTCGGGACGAGATTTCGGCGGGCGGACCATATATTTT. Amino acids: CASSSGRDFGGRTIYF. The genes are TRBV7-9 and TRBJ1-3, with TRBD1 as a possible D gene (5 bases). In germline, CDR1 is SEHNR, CDR2 FQNEAQ (reference sequence). Trimming stripped 4 bases from V and 10 bases from J, with 23 bases between. The CDR3 spans 16 residues.

The rearrangement joins TRBV2 to TRBJ1-5; a weak D match, TRBD1 (5 bases). The V end was cut by 6 bases, the J end by 0 bases, with 9 bases between. The CDR3 consists of 14 residues. In germline, CDR1 is SNHLY, CDR2 FYNNEI. In DNA, the CDR3 is TGTGCCAGCAGAGGGACGCATAGCAATCAGCCCCAGCATTTT. Its translation: CASRGTHSNQPQHF.

CDR3: CASSLILIGTGQANYGYTF. The CDR3 DNA reads as TGCGCCAGCAGCCTCATTTTAATCGGGACAGGGCAAGCTAACTATGGCTACACCTTC. V usage is TRBV4-3 and J usage is TRBJ1-2, with 9 bases fitting TRBD1. The length of the CDR3 is 19 residues. The germline V gene has CDR1 LGHNA and CDR2 YSLEER. J lost 0 bases, V lost 4 bases, and 15 bases had no gene match.

The chain carries TRBV4-2 and TRBJ2-7; 7 bases are shared with TRBD1. Germline loops: CDR1 LGHNA, CDR2 YNFKEQ. J was trimmed by 5 bases and V by 4 bases; bases with no gene match: 8. The CDR3 runs to 14 residues. The DNA of the CDR3 is TGTGCCAGCAGCCGACGGGACAGATGGGACGAGCAGTACTTC. This codes for CASSRRDRWDEQYF.